This T cell receptor (beta chain) was captured by sequencing in a study of OX40 agonist ivuxolimab in advanced cancers. Study overall: Participants averaged roughly 57 years of age (range 23 to 79) and were around 85% male.

This table comes from immunoSEQ multiplex PCR, and its TCRdb copy is limited to in-frame clones, with some not included. The table shows some 41,000 clones, with 70% to 90% occurring only once. On this clone itself: Its target is unknown.

Study conclusions and caveats: Some of the lowest clonal expansion was seen in partial responders at 0.1-3.0 mg/kg.

Germline V gives CDR1 LNHDA, CDR2 SQIVND (reference sequence). There are 16 residues in the CDR3. With 4 bases clipped from V and 2 bases from J, the junction kept 5 bases outside the gene matches. This clonotype was obtained from an adult with an advanced solid tumor such as melanoma, head and neck, liver or kidney cancer. The chain carries TRBV19 and TRBJ1-5, with 10 bases matching TRBD1. Sequencing used CD4+ or CD8+ T cells sorted from blood, obtained in a trial of the OX40 agonist ivuxolimab. CDR3 sequence reads: CASSKPTGGGNQPQHF. The CDR3 nucleotides read TGTGCCAGTAGTAAACCGACAGGGGGCGGCAATCAGCCCCAGCATTTT.